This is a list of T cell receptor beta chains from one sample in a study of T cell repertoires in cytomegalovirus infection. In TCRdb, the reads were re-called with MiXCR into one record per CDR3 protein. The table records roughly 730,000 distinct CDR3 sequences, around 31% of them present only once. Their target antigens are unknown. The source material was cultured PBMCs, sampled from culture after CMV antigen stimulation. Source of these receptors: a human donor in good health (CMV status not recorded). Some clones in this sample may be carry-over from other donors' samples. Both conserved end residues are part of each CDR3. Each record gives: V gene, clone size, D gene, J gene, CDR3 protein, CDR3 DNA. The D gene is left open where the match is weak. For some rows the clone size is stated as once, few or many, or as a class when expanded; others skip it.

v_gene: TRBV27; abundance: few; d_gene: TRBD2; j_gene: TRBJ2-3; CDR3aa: CASSSPRAGGPTDTQYF; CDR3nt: TGTGCCAGCAGTTCACCCCGAGCGGGGGGTCCCACAGATACGCAGTATTTT
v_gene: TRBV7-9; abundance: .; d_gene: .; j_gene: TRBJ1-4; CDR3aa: CASRTRSPNEKLFF; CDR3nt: TGTGCCAGCAGGACCCGGTCGCCTAATGAAAAACTGTTTTTT
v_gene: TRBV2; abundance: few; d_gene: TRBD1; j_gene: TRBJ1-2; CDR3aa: CASKIFPGQDYGYTF; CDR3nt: TGTGCCAGCAAAATCTTTCCGGGACAGGACTATGGCTACACCTTC
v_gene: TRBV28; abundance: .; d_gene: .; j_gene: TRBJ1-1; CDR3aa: CASNLDRLVGGTEAFF; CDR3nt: TGTGCCAGCAACCTCGACCGGCTGGTTGGGGGCACTGAAGCTTTCTTT
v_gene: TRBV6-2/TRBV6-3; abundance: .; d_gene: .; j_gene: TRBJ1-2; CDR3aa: CASSPRSGYGYTF; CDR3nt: TGTGCCAGCAGTCCAAGGTCGGGGTATGGCTACACCTTC
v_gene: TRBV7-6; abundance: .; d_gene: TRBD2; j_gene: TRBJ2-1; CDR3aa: CASSPNGLGEFF; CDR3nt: TGTGCCAGCAGCCCTAACGGACTAGGGGAGTTCTTC
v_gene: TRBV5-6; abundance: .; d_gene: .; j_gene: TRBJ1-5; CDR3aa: CASSPRDRHTGQPQHF; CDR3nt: TGTGCCAGCAGCCCGAGAGACAGGCACACAGGGCAGCCCCAGCATTTT
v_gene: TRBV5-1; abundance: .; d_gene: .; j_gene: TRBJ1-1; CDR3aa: CASSLSSLNTEAFF; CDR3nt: TGCGCCAGCAGCTTGTCCAGTCTGAACACTGAAGCTTTCTTT
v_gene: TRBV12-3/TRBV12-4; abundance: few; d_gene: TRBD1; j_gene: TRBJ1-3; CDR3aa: CASSPGQVLSGNTIYF; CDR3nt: TGTGCCAGCAGTCCGGGACAGGTCCTCTCTGGAAACACCATATATTTT
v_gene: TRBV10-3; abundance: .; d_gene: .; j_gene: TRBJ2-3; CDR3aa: CAIKEGSADTQYF; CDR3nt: TGTGCCATCAAAGAAGGGAGCGCAGATACGCAGTATTTT
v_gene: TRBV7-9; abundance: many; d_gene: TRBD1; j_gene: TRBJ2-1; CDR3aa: CASSRQGGNEQFF; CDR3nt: TGTGCCAGCAGCAGACAGGGGGGAAATGAGCAGTTCTTC
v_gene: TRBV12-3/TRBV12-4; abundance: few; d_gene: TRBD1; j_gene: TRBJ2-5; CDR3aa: CASRLTGGKTQYF; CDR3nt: TGTGCCAGCAGACTAACAGGGGGTAAGACCCAGTACTTC
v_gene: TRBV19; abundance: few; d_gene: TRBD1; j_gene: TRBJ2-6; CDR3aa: CASTDGQALSGANVLTF; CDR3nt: TGTGCCAGTACCGACGGACAGGCCCTCTCTGGGGCCAACGTCCTGACTTTC
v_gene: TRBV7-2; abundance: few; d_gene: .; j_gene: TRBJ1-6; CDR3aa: CASSPNGGAYNSPLHF; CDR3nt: TGTGCCAGCAGCCCAAATGGGGGCGCGTATAATTCACCCCTCCACTTT
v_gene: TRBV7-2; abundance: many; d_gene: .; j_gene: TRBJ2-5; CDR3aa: CASSLRQETQYF; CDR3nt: TGTGCCAGCAGCTTACGGCAAGAGACCCAGTACTTC
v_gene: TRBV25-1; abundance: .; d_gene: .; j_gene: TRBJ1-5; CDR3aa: CASSEYGGQPQHF; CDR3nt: TGTGCCAGCAGTGAATATGGTGGACAGCCCCAGCATTTT
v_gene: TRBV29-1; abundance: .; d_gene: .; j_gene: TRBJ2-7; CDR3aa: CSVRQDTYEQYF; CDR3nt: TGCAGCGTTAGACAGGATACCTACGAGCAGTACTTC